This T cell receptor beta chain was captured in a study of T-cell reconstitution after alpha-beta-depleted transplantation in children. This CDR3 has 14 residues. The V gene end was trimmed by 3 bases and the J gene end by 3 bases; junction bases not matched to a gene: 3. The germline V gene encodes CDR1 SGHDN and CDR2 FVKESK. Findings of the study overall: Most T-cell counts and diversity one year after the transplant came from T cells that were newly produced. The origin of alpha-beta T cells about two months after transplant was reportedly several hundred expanded graft clones. The origin of high day-60 TCRbeta diversity in some patients lay in surviving recipient T cells and thymic progenitors.

This clonotype turned up a few times. As yet, its antigen is unknown. Using unique molecular identifiers, the investigators prepared the TCRbeta library. TCRdb called the PCR reads again in MiXCR, with one record for every CDR3 protein. The sample lists some 130,000 distinct CDR3 sequences, 8.5% to 10% occurring once. The TCR comes from a girl in the first two years of life who had a stem cell transplant for combined immunodeficiency, so the T cells may come from the graft donor. The material sequenced was PBMCs, mostly from graft donor cells, taken 180 days after TCRalphabeta/CD19-depleted stem cell transplant. V usage is TRBV14 and J usage is TRBJ2-7; TRBD2 agrees at 9 bases. The CDR3 loop reads CASSHQAGGYEQYF. In DNA, the CDR3 is TGTGCCAGCAGCCATCAAGCGGGGGGCTACGAGCAGTACTTC.